Each of the 2 T cell receptor beta chains below was sequenced from the same sample in a study of blood T cell repertoires in COVID-19. TCRdb's table, derived via immunoSEQ multiplex PCR, lists solely in-frame clones and lacks some. The table shows 100,000 to 150,000 clones, with roughly 80% occurring only once. Sequencing input: peripheral blood. The receptors here all came from a human donor in a cohort sampled during active COVID-19.

The rearrangement joins TRBV7-6 to TRBJ2-7, with 14 bases that match TRBD2. Trimming at V came to 4 bases and at J to 7 bases, leaving 6 bases not matched to a gene. The CDR3 has 15 residues. CDR1 is SGHVS and CDR2 is FNYEAQ in the germline V gene. In nucleotides, the CDR3 is TGTGCCAGCAGCTCCGGACTAGCGGGAGGAAAAGAGCAGTACTTC. It translates to CASSSGLAGGKEQYF. Full variable domain (missing parts from reference TRBV7-6 and TRBJ2-7): GAGVSQSPRYKVTKRGQDVALRCDPISGHVSLYWYRQALGQGPEFLTYFNYEAQQDKSGLPNDRFSAERPEGSISTLTIQRTEQRDSAMYRCASSSGLAGGKEQYFGPGTRLTVT.

This chain uses TRBV30 with TRBJ2-7, with 7 bases matching TRBD2. The V segment lost 1 base and the J segment 6 bases; nucleotides outside the gene matches: 3. The CDR3 extends over 12 amino acids. Germline loops: CDR1 GTSNPN, CDR2 SVGIG (reference sequence). This chain's CDR3 is CAWSGEGSEQYF. The CDR3, as DNA: TGTGCCTGGAGTGGGGAGGGTTCCGAGCAGTACTTC.